Listed here are 10 T cell receptor beta chains from one sample, sequenced in a study of radiation and T cells in renal cell carcinoma. Time point reported: blood 4 weeks post-SBRT, at nephrectomy. Treatment defined: 15 Gy SBRT to primary tumor, nephrectomy 4 weeks later. Sequenced by immunoSEQ multiplex PCR; TCRdb stores in-frame clones only, minus some. This sample has some 64,000 clones, with 70% to 80% found just once. The sequenced sample was blood, obtained from a patient whose treatment included radiotherapy and nephrectomy. All receptors derive from a man aged 60 to 69 with renal cell carcinoma.

The chain recombines TRBV5-1 with TRBJ2-2, with a tentative D call TRBD1 (6 bases). This CDR3 has 14 amino acids. Trimming left V 5 bases short and J 2 bases short, with 10 bases between. The germline gives CDR1 SGHRS, CDR2 YFSETQ. CDR3: CASRRTENTGELFF. Written as DNA, the CDR3 is TGCGCCAGCAGACGGACAGAAAACACCGGGGAGCTGTTTTTT.

DNA for the CDR3: TGTGCCAGCAGCTTCGGGGGGTTGAACACCGGGGAGCTGTTTTTT. Its protein is CASSFGGLNTGELFF. The chain employs TRBV11-3 and TRBJ2-2; the match to TRBD2 covers 7 bases. In germline, CDR1 is SGHNT, CDR2 YENEEA. Trimming cost V 3 bases and J 1 base; bases outside gene matches: 2. The CDR3 has 15 residues.

V and J are TRBV19 and TRBJ2-5, with 11 nucleotides matching TRBD2. This CDR3 spans 15 amino acids. The V gene's germline CDR1 is LNHDA and CDR2 SQIVND (reference sequence). V lost 8 bases to trimming and J lost 5 bases; unmatched junction nucleotides: 10. CDR3 protein: CASPSTSGRYETQYF. CDR3 nucleotides: TGTGCCAGTCCCTCTACTAGCGGGAGATATGAGACCCAGTACTTC.

This sequence joins TRBV11-2 and TRBJ2-2; TRBD2 agrees at 11 bases. The CDR3 length is 17 residues. Trimming cost V 1 base and J 4 bases; bases outside gene matches: 5. Germline CDR1 and CDR2: SGHAT and FQNNGV. The CDR3, as DNA: TGTGCCAGCAGCTTAGTAGCGGGAGGGTCTGGCACCGGGGAGCTGTTTTTT. Translated, it gives CASSLVAGGSGTGELFF. Full variable domain (remainder filled in from reference TRBV11-2 and TRBJ2-2): EAGVAQSPRYKIIEKRQSVAFWCNPISGHATLYWYQQILGQGPKLLIQFQNNGVVDDSQLPKDRFSAERLKGVDSTLKIQPAKLEDSAVYLCASSLVAGGSGTGELFFGEGSRLTVL.

This clone appeared a few times. The chain employs TRBV19 and TRBJ2-5, with 9 bases that match TRBD1. Germline V lookup: CDR1 LNHDA, CDR2 SQIVND (reference sequence). CDR3 size: 15 residues. V shed 7 bases, J shed 5 bases, and the junction held 11 bases outside the gene matches. CDR3 DNA: TGTGCCAGTAAAAGAGCAGACAGGGGGTGGGAGACCCAGTACTTC. This gives the protein CASKRADRGWETQYF.

The J gene is TRBJ2-1, the V gene TRBV9; 9 positions agree with TRBD2. Germline lookup yields CDR1 SGDLS and CDR2 YYNGEE. This CDR3 contains 14 residues. Trimming at V came to 0 bases and at J to 9 bases, leaving 4 bases not matched to a gene. The CDR3 nucleotides read TGTGCCAGCAGCGTAGCGGGACTAGCAGGTGAGCAGTTCTTC. Translating it yields CASSVAGLAGEQFF.

The rearrangement uses TRBV4-3 and TRBJ1-6; unclear D gene. Trimming took 0 bases from V and 4 from J, leaving 10 bases between them. CDR3 length: 16 amino acids. Germline-derived CDR1 and CDR2 are LGHNA and YSLEER. In DNA form, the CDR3 reads TGCGCCAGCAGCCAAGACCCCCAGGCGTATAATTCACCCCTCCACTTT. This translates into CASSQDPQAYNSPLHF.

The sample holds a few counts of this clone. The rearrangement uses TRBV15 and TRBJ1-2; a weak D match, TRBD1 (5 bases). V gave up 4 bases and J gave up 3 bases, with 12 bases separating them. The CDR3 covers 14 residues. Germline V CDR1 and CDR2: LNHNV, YYDKDF (reference sequence). CDR3 sequence reads: CATSIGGAHYGYTF. The CDR3 coding sequence is TGTGCCACCAGCATCGGAGGGGCGCACTATGGCTACACCTTC.

V is TRBV6-1 and J is TRBJ2-3; 7 bases agree with TRBD1. Germline V gives CDR1 MNHNS, CDR2 SASEGT. The CDR3 loop spans 14 amino acids. Unmatched junction bases numbered 4, after V lost 6 bases and J lost 1 base. Here the CDR3 reads CASSPGQRTDTQYF. Here the CDR3 DNA reads TGTGCCAGCAGCCCGGGACAGCGCACAGATACGCAGTATTTT.

The V call is TRBV5-6, the J call TRBJ1-1, with D possibly TRBD1 on 6 matching bases. The CDR3 has 14 amino acids. V shed 2 bases and J shed 1 base, with 9 bases lying between them. Germline assignment: CDR1 SGHDT and CDR2 YYEEEE. In nucleotides, the CDR3 is TGTGCCAGCAGCTTAGGGGGATGGAACACTGAAGCTTTCTTT. Its translation is CASSLGGWNTEAFF.